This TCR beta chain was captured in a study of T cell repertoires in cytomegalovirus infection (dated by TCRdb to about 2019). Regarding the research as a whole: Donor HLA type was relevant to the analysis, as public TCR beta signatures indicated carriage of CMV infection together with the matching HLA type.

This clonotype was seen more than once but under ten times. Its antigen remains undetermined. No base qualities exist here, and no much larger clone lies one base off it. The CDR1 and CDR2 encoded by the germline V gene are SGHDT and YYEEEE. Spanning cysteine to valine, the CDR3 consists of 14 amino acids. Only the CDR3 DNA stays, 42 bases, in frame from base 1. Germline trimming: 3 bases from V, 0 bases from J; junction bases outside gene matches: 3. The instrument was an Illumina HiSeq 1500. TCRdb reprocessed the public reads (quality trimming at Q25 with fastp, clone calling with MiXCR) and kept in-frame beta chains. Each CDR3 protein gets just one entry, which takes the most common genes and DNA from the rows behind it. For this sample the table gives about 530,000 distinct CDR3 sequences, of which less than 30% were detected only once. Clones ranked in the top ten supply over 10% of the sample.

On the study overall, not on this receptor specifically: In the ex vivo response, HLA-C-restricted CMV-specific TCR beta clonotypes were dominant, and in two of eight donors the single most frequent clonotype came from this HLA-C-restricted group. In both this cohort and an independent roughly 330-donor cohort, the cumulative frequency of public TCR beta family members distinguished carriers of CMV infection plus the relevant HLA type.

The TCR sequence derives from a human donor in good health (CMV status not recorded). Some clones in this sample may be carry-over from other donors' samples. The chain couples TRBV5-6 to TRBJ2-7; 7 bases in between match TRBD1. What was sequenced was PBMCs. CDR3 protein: CASSWTGNSYEQYV. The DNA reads TGTGCCAGCAGCTGGACAGGAAACTCCTACGAGCAGTACGTC.